What follows are 4 T cell receptor beta chains derived from one specimen sequenced in a study of T-cell reconstitution after alpha-beta-depleted transplantation in children. Unique molecular identifiers were used in preparing the TCRbeta library. Using its own MiXCR run on the PCR reads, TCRdb lists one record per CDR3 protein. The data show 540,000 or so distinct CDR3 sequences, under 25% seen once. The input for sequencing was PBMCs, mostly from graft donor cells, taken 360 days after TCRalphabeta/CD19-depleted stem cell transplant. Every receptor here comes from a boy in the first two years of life who had a stem cell transplant for acute myeloid leukemia, so the T cells may come from the graft donor.

This clonotype turned up a few times. V usage is TRBV20-1 and J usage is TRBJ2-3; 15 bases align to TRBD2. Germline trimming cut 5 bases from V and 1 base from J; bases unmatched to any gene: 4. CDR1 and CDR2 from the germline V gene are DFQATT and SNEGSKA (reference sequence). The CDR3 is 16 amino acids. CDR3 sequence reads: CSAPGLAGGRTDTQYF. The DNA for the CDR3 is TGCAGTGCTCCCGGACTAGCGGGGGGGCGCACAGATACGCAGTATTTT.

In its sample, this clonotype was seen many times. The J gene is TRBJ1-1, the V gene TRBV14, with TRBD1 identical over 7 bases. CDR1 is SGHDN, CDR2 FVKESK, per germline. The CDR3 has 15 residues. V was pared by 1 base and J by 6 bases, with 8 bases of the junction left unmatched. The CDR3 is CASSQVGDSNAEAFF. The CDR3 nucleotides are TGTGCCAGCAGCCAAGTAGGGGACAGCAATGCTGAAGCTTTCTTT.

Concerning this clonotype: A read error is possible here, since a much larger clone lies one base away. The chain uses TRBV6-4 and TRBJ2-3, with no clear D. The germline CDR1 and CDR2 sequences are MRHNA and SNTAGT. There are 10 residues in the CDR3. The CDR3 reads CASQADMQYF. The CDR3 nucleotides read TGTGCCAGCCAAGCAGATATGCAGTATTTT.

CDR3 residues: CSARIAGDTDTQYF. For the CDR3, the DNA is TGCAGTGCTAGAATCGCGGGGGACACAGATACGCAGTATTTT. This sequence joins TRBV20-1 and TRBJ2-3; 7 bases align to TRBD2. The germline V gene has CDR1 DFQATT and CDR2 SNEGSKA (reference sequence). V shed 2 bases, J shed 2 bases, and the junction held 4 bases outside the gene matches. CDR3 length equals 14 residues.